The entry below gives a single TCR beta chain sequence along with its context. This record comes from a study of blood T cell repertoires in COVID-19. Overall study: PBMCs, B-cell-depleted T cells, or T cells provided the cDNA or gDNA that made up the material.

Germline V gene sequence: CDR1 SGHNT, CDR2 YYREEE (reference sequence). The V and J ends lost 0 bases and 0 bases, in that order; junction bases with no gene match: 5. The CDR3 is 18 residues long. Libraries were prepared by immunoSEQ multiplex PCR; TCRdb keeps only in-frame clonotypes and omits some of them. The sample consists of approximately 180,000 clones, 89% of them appearing once. Input material: PBMCs or T cells enriched from blood (not recorded which). The V and J genes are TRBV5-4 and TRBJ2-1; 11 nucleotides match TRBD2. This TCR came from a middle-aged woman with acute COVID-19. CDR3 DNA: TGTGCCAGCAGCTTGGCTAGCGGGAGGATTAGCTCCTACAATGAGCAGTTCTTC. Amino acids: CASSLASGRISSYNEQFF. The variable domain in full, with the rest retrieved from reference TRBV5-4 and TRBJ2-1, is ETGVTQSPTHLIKTRGQQVTLRCSSQSGHNTVSWYQQALGQGPQFIFQYYREEENGRGNFPPRFSGLQFPNYSSELNVNALELDDSALYLCASSLASGRISSYNEQFFGPGTRLTVL.